This T cell receptor (beta chain) is drawn from a study of CD8 T cells in Susac syndrome. Reverse transcription of about 0.5 to 1 ug RNA used random hexamers. TCRdb re-analysed the immunoSEQ multiplex PCR reads in MiXCR, keeping a single row per CDR3 protein. The sample includes under 85,000 distinct CDR3 sequences, roughly 94% of them seen just once. The CDR3 totals 12 residues. Germline loops: CDR1 SGDLS, CDR2 YYNGEE. V was clipped by 1 base and J by 5 bases, with 5 bases between them. The sample consisted of CD8+ T cells from PBMCs. V is TRBV9 and J is TRBJ2-3; no firm D call. The source is a human donor with multiple sclerosis. The CDR3 sequence: CASSVWGDTQYF. CDR3 DNA: TGTGCCAGCAGCGTATGGGGAGATACGCAGTATTTT.